Listed here are 18 T cell receptor beta chains from one sample, sequenced in a study of blood T cell repertoires in COVID-19. Using immunoSEQ multiplex PCR, the repertoire was profiled, and TCRdb retains in-frame clones only, with some absent. The sample yields some 220,000 clones, approximately 86% seen once. The material sequenced was peripheral blood. The receptors come from a woman between 25 and 40 years old with COVID-19, enrolled during active disease.

V gene TRBV6-4 combines with J gene TRBJ2-3; D is ambiguous. Looked up from germline, CDR1 is MRHNA and CDR2 is SNTAGT. This CDR3 is built from 10 residues. Trimming shortened V by 8 bases and J by 5 bases, and 5 bases separated the two germline ends. CDR3 sequence: CASPGDTQYF. DNA for the CDR3: TGTGCCAGCCCGGGAGATACGCAGTATTTT.

The gene calls are TRBV4-2 and TRBJ2-7, with 7 bases that match TRBD2. The V gene's germline CDR1 is LGHNA and CDR2 YNFKEQ. The CDR3 sequence is 18 residues long. V lost 1 base, J lost 5 bases, and 17 bases stayed unmatched. CDR3 coding DNA: TGTGCCAGCAGCCAAGTAGAAGCGGGGTGGGGAGAGGGTCACGAGCAGTACTTC. Translated, it gives CASSQVEAGWGEGHEQYF.

Of note for this clone: The junction differs from germline at one of its ends, possibly a read error. The rearrangement joins TRBV3-1 (or the pseudogene TRBV3-2) to TRBJ2-2, with 9 bases aligning to TRBD1. The CDR3 runs 15 residues. Germline V CDR1 and CDR2: LGHDT, YNNKEL (reference sequence). This CDR3 is CASSPGQGPTRELFF. The CDR3 DNA follows: TGTGCCAGCAGTCCGGGACAGGGTCCCACCCGGGAGCTGTTTTTT.

The J gene is TRBJ2-2, the V gene TRBV4-3, with 8 bases identical to TRBD1. The CDR3 consists of 17 residues. CDR1 and CDR2 from the germline V gene are LGHNA and YSLEER. Germline trimming cut 0 bases from V and 2 bases from J; bases unmatched to any gene: 5. The CDR3 DNA is TGCGCCAGCAGCCAAGATGTGACAGGGGAAAACACCGGGGAGCTGTTTTTT. It codes for CASSQDVTGENTGELFF.

CDR3 loop: CASSIQGAATGELFF. The CDR3 nucleotides read TGTGCCAGTAGTATTCAGGGGGCGGCCACCGGGGAGCTGTTTTTT. This chain links TRBV19 with TRBJ2-2; 8 positions agree with TRBD1. The CDR3 runs to 15 residues. The germline CDR1 and CDR2 sequences are LNHDA and SQIVND (reference sequence). V gave up 3 bases and J gave up 4 bases; unmatched junction bases: 4.

The genes are TRBV29-1 and TRBJ2-7; 9 bases fit TRBD1. The germline CDR1 and CDR2 sequences are SQVTM and ANQGSEA. The junction had 5 bases not matched to a gene; V was cut back by 0 bases and J by 5 bases. The CDR3 runs to 14 residues. The CDR3 region is CSVEDRGQGDEQYF. The DNA for the CDR3 is TGCAGCGTTGAAGATCGGGGACAGGGCGACGAGCAGTACTTC.

This clone was seen only once. The J gene is TRBJ1-5, the V gene TRBV19; D may be TRBD1 (6 bases). The V gene's germline CDR1 is LNHDA and CDR2 SQIVND (reference sequence). Trimming removed 3 bases at V and 7 bases at J, with 13 bases between. This CDR3 is built from 14 residues. Here the CDR3 DNA reads TGTGCCAGTAGTATTTGGGGACACGGACAGCCCCAGCATTTT. Translation gives CASSIWGHGQPQHF. Together with reference TRBV19 and TRBJ1-5, the CDR3 gives the full variable domain: DGGITQSPKYLFRKEGQNVTLSCEQNLNHDAMYWYRQDPGQGLRLIYYSQIVNDFQKGDIAEGYSVSREKKESFPLTVTSAQKNPTAFYLCASSIWGHGQPQHFGDGTRLSIL.

V is TRBV28 and J is TRBJ2-2; perhaps TRBD2 as D (6 bases). V was clipped by 3 bases and J by 3 bases, with 14 bases between them. This CDR3 region has 16 residues. Germline lookup yields CDR1 MDHEN and CDR2 SYDVKM. This CDR3 is CASSFFIGRDTGELFF. The CDR3 DNA reads as TGTGCCAGCAGTTTTTTTATCGGGAGAGACACCGGGGAGCTGTTTTTT.

The chain recombines TRBV3-1 (or the pseudogene TRBV3-2) with TRBJ2-3; 10 nucleotides align to TRBD2. Trimming at V came to 0 bases and at J to 4 bases, leaving 4 bases not matched to a gene. This CDR3 is 16 amino acids long. The germline V gene encodes CDR1 LGHDT and CDR2 YNNKEL (reference sequence). The CDR3 reads CASSQDPLAGADTQYF. Written as DNA, the CDR3 is TGTGCCAGCAGCCAAGATCCCCTAGCGGGGGCAGATACGCAGTATTTT.

V usage is TRBV6-5 and J usage is TRBJ2-7; D remains unclear. This CDR3 is 12 amino acids long. The V end was cut by 4 bases, the J end by 4 bases, with 8 bases between. Germline V gives CDR1 MNHEY, CDR2 SVGAGI. The CDR3 protein is CASSSDSYEQYF. CDR3 nucleotides: TGTGCCAGCAGTTCAGACTCTTACGAGCAGTACTTC.

For the CDR3, the DNA is TGTGCCAGCAGCACCTACAGGGATGAAGCTTTCTTT. This encodes CASSTYRDEAFF. This chain links TRBV5-4 with TRBJ1-1; D might be TRBD1 (6 bases). The CDR3 spans 12 residues. CDR1 and CDR2 (germline): SGHNT, YYREEE (reference sequence). The V end was cut by 4 bases, the J end by 7 bases, with 11 bases between.

The V and J genes are TRBV7-7 and TRBJ1-3; D not resolved. Trimming pared 2 bases from V and 0 bases from J, leaving 8 bases between. This CDR3 contains 15 residues. Germline V gene lookup returns CDR1 SSHAT and CDR2 FNYEAQ (reference sequence). The CDR3 DNA follows: TGTGCCAGCAGCTTATGGGAGAGCTCTGGAAACACCATATATTTT. This gives the protein CASSLWESSGNTIYF.

The rearrangement joins TRBV2 to TRBJ2-1, with 15 positions matching TRBD2. The CDR3 is made up of 17 amino acids. Trimming took 6 bases from V and 12 from J; bases not matched to a gene: 15. The germline V gene encodes CDR1 SNHLY and CDR2 FYNNEI. In nucleotides, the CDR3 is TGTGCCAGCAGACCGCCGGGACTAGCGGGGGGCAACCCGGGGCAGTTCTTC. Amino acid sequence: CASRPPGLAGGNPGQFF.

V usage is TRBV5-4 and J usage is TRBJ1-4; 8 nucleotides line up with TRBD1. Looked up from germline, CDR1 is SGHNT and CDR2 is YYREEE (reference sequence). This CDR3 is 17 amino acids long. J lost 1 base, V lost 4 bases, and 9 bases had no gene match. CDR3 nucleotide sequence: TGTGCCAGCAGCCCCGGACAGGGTCGGGTAACTAATGAAAAACTGTTTTTT. Translated: CASSPGQGRVTNEKLFF.

The chain employs TRBV20-1 and TRBJ1-1, with 8 bases that match TRBD1. Germline values: CDR1 DFQATT, CDR2 SNEGSKA (reference sequence). The CDR3 has 14 amino acids. V shed 6 bases and J 1 base; nucleotides not matched to a gene: 7. The CDR3 DNA reads TGCAGTGCAAGTCTGGACAGGGAGAACACTGAAGCTTTCTTT. This encodes CSASLDRENTEAFF.

This clone appeared once. V usage is TRBV6-2 or TRBV6-3 and J usage is TRBJ1-5; D perhaps matches TRBD1 (6 bases). The length of the CDR3 is 13 residues. Per germline, CDR1 MNHEY and CDR2 SVGEGT. Trimming removed 2 bases at V and 7 bases at J, with 9 bases between. The CDR3 nucleotides read TGTGCCAGCAGTTACCCAGGGGACCAGCCCCAGCATTTT. The encoded protein is CASSYPGDQPQHF.

The gene calls are TRBV27 and TRBJ2-7, with D unresolved. V was pared by 0 bases and J by 6 bases, with 12 bases between. Germline V gene lookup returns CDR1 MNHEY and CDR2 SMNVEV (reference sequence). There are 14 residues in the CDR3. The CDR3 protein is CASSLSAISSEQYF. DNA of the CDR3: TGTGCCAGCAGTTTATCTGCTATTTCAAGCGAGCAGTACTTC.

This chain uses TRBV3-1 (or the pseudogene TRBV3-2) with TRBJ1-1; D unresolved. Germline V gives CDR1 LGHDT, CDR2 YNNKEL (reference sequence). CDR3 length: 16 amino acids. The V and J ends lost 0 bases and 3 bases respectively, with 14 bases between them. The CDR3 loop is CASSQEGRLRYTEAFF. CDR3 coding DNA: TGTGCCAGCAGCCAAGAGGGCAGATTAAGGTACACTGAAGCTTTCTTT.